This TCR beta chain appears in the sequencing data of a study of T cell responses to AZD1222 COVID-19 vaccine. Study observations and caveats: An increase in Spike-specific TCR breadth and depth was observed after two AZD1222 doses. Regions 160-218 and 743-854 dominated among vaccine-associated CD4 TCRs spanning spike. Baseline testing showed seropositivity in only a handful of AZD1222 recipients. Most donors were white British and more were female, and clonal diversity was possibly underestimated.

Data came from immunoSEQ multiplex PCR; TCRdb stores just in-frame clones and leaves some out. The sample holds around 150,000 clones; around 92% are singletons and the top ten take 1.1%. The V segment lost 5 bases and the J segment 2 bases; nucleotides outside the gene matches: 10. Germline V gene data show CDR1 as LNHDA and CDR2 as SQIVND (reference sequence). The CDR3 totals 16 residues. This clone was observed a single time. The antigen remains undetermined. The chain links TRBV19 to TRBJ1-2, with 8 positions matching TRBD1. Sequencing was performed on peripheral blood, taken 28 days after the second AZD1222 dose. This receptor was obtained from an adult who received the AZD1222 COVID-19 vaccine. CDR3 nucleotide sequence: TGTGCCAGTAGTTTTTTGGACAGGGCGAGCAACTATGGCTACACCTTC. Its protein is CASSFLDRASNYGYTF.